This TCR beta chain was observed in a study of cytomegalovirus exposure and HLA in healthy donors. In the study overall: An early release of data contained around 80 million unique TCRs, which came from HLA-typed donors. Study findings and constraints: Analysis performed later found around 15,000 TCR beta sequences associated with HLA alleles at 0.05 false discovery rate. The study reported that TCR beta sequences accurately predicted HLA-A and HLA-B alleles in most subjects. Most TCRs appeared rarely, but some public TCRs recurred in many donors.

As concerns this clone: Its target is unknown.

Germline values: CDR1 SNHLY, CDR2 FYNNEI. Trimming cost V 6 bases and J 7 bases; bases outside gene matches: 9. This CDR3 has 14 amino acids. 13 Jbeta primers and 60 Vbeta primers were used for the PCR. Assay used: immunoSEQ multiplex PCR; TCRdb lists only in-frame clones, some missing. The table has 160,000 or so clones, approximately 81% seen once. This chain connects TRBV2 to TRBJ1-5, with 7 bases aligning to TRBD1. The sequenced sample consisted of PBMCs. This receptor was identified in a woman in her 30s in good health and CMV-seropositive. DNA of the CDR3: TGTGCCAGCAGCCAATGGGACAGTAGGCAGCCCCAGCATTTT. Translated, it gives CASSQWDSRQPQHF.